Listed here are 21 T cell receptor beta chains from one sample, sequenced in a study of shared clonotypes between healthy human individuals. Generated by immunoSEQ multiplex PCR, the TCRdb table keeps only in-frame clones and is missing some. Here the sample spans 450,000 to 600,000 clones, 79% being singletons. Sequences were obtained from PBMCs. The receptors were gathered from a middle-aged woman in good health. Some clones in this sample may be carry-over from other donors' samples.

The chain has TRBV28 and TRBJ1-5; 8 nucleotides align to TRBD1. Germline CDR1 and CDR2: MDHEN and SYDVKM. Trimming at V came to 5 bases and at J to 4 bases, leaving 4 bases not matched to a gene. This CDR3 is 14 amino acids long. This CDR3 reads CASSQGARNQPQHF. Here the CDR3 DNA reads TGTGCCAGCAGTCAGGGGGCTCGAAATCAGCCCCAGCATTTT.

This rearrangement joins TRBV6-4 to TRBJ2-3; perhaps TRBD2 as D (5 bases). CDR3 length equals 14 residues. Trimming stripped 10 bases from V and 4 bases from J, with 18 bases between. Germline CDR1 reads MRHNA; CDR2 reads SNTAGT. The DNA for the CDR3 is TGTGCCACCTCGCGCGGGTTCCTCGCAGATACGCAGTATTTT. Residues: CATSRGFLADTQYF.

This chain connects TRBV4-2 to TRBJ2-3; D ambiguous. Trimming took 3 bases from V and 2 from J, leaving 18 bases between them. Germline CDR1 and CDR2: LGHNA and YNFKEQ. The CDR3 totals 17 residues. CDR3 in amino acids: CASSHAPRKRITDTQYF. The CDR3 DNA reads TGTGCCAGCAGCCACGCCCCGAGGAAGCGCATCACAGATACGCAGTATTTT.

V is TRBV4-1 and J is TRBJ2-2; 9 bases align to TRBD1. V shed 5 bases and J 4 bases; nucleotides not matched to a gene: 8. The CDR3 is 16 amino acids. Germline loops: CDR1 MGHRA, CDR2 YSYEKL. CDR3 loop: CASSFRDREITGELFF. CDR3 coding DNA: TGCGCCAGCAGCTTCAGGGACAGGGAGATCACCGGGGAGCTGTTTTTT.

The chain joins TRBV15 to TRBJ2-5; no firm D call. V lost 0 bases, J lost 4 bases, and 3 bases lay in between. CDR3 length equals 12 residues. Germline V CDR1 and CDR2: LNHNV, YYDKDF (reference sequence). The CDR3 DNA reads TGTGCCACCAGCAGAGATTTAGAGACCCAGTACTTC. This translates into CATSRDLETQYF. The full variable domain, in which reference TRBV15 and TRBJ2-5 provide the parts outside the CDR3, is DAMVIQNPRYQVTQFGKPVTLSCSQTLNHNVMYWYQQKSSQAPKLLFHYYDKDFNNEADTPDNFQSRRPNTSFCFLDIRSPGLGDTAMYLCATSRDLETQYFGPGTRLLVL.

The chain recombines TRBV5-4 with TRBJ2-1, with 10 bases aligning to TRBD2. The V segment lost 4 bases and the J segment 10 bases; nucleotides outside the gene matches: 5. Germline CDR1 and CDR2: SGHNT and YYREEE (reference sequence). The CDR3 spans 13 residues. The CDR3 region has the DNA TGTGCCAGCAGCGCGGGACTAGCGAGAGAGCAGTTCTTC. Translating it yields CASSAGLAREQFF. Full variable domain (outside the CDR3, taken from reference TRBV5-4 and TRBJ2-1): ETGVTQSPTHLIKTRGQQVTLRCSSQSGHNTVSWYQQALGQGPQFIFQYYREEENGRGNFPPRFSGLQFPNYSSELNVNALELDDSALYLCASSAGLAREQFFGPGTRLTVL.

This clone was seen repeatedly, ten times or more. The chain combines TRBV18 with TRBJ2-3; D gene unclear. The CDR3 sequence is 13 residues long. Germline-derived CDR1 and CDR2 are KGHSH and LQKENI. Between the trimmed V and J ends, which lost 3 bases and 6 bases, there was a span of 10 bases. This CDR3 reads CASSPVLVDTQYF. The CDR3 bases are TGTGCCAGCTCACCCGTCCTAGTCGATACGCAGTATTTT.

This clone has a single count. V gene TRBV27 combines with J gene TRBJ1-5, with 7 bases identical to TRBD1. The CDR3 totals 13 residues. Per germline, CDR1 MNHEY and CDR2 SMNVEV (reference sequence). With 5 bases clipped from V and 5 bases from J, the junction kept 3 bases outside the gene matches. The CDR3 sequence: CASSIGTDQPQHF. The CDR3 DNA reads as TGTGCCAGCAGTATTGGGACAGATCAGCCCCAGCATTTT.

The rearrangement links TRBV28 to TRBJ1-4, with D possibly TRBD1 on 5 matching bases. The CDR3 totals 15 residues. The V gene lost 2 bases and the J gene lost 5 bases, with 12 bases spanning the gap. Germline CDR1 MDHEN, CDR2 SYDVKM. CDR3 residues: CASSLGGAQNEKLFF. CDR3 nucleotides: TGTGCCAGCAGTTTAGGTGGGGCTCAAAATGAAAAACTGTTTTTT.

This chain uses TRBV6-5 with TRBJ1-1; a possible D gene is TRBD1 (5 bases). CDR3 size: 14 residues. V gave up 6 bases and J gave up 0 bases, with 11 bases separating them. Germline V gene lookup returns CDR1 MNHEY and CDR2 SVGAGI. CDR3 sequence reads: CASRVLGLNTEAFF. The CDR3 region has the DNA TGTGCCAGCAGAGTACTGGGGCTGAACACTGAAGCTTTCTTT.

The chain couples TRBV7-8 to TRBJ2-7; D is possibly TRBD1 or TRBD2 (5 bases each). Trimming shortened V by 6 bases and J by 3 bases, and 15 bases separated the two germline ends. The length of the CDR3 is 14 residues. The germline gives CDR1 SGHVS, CDR2 FQNEAQ. CDR3: CASSGTQGNYEQYF. CDR3 sequence (DNA): TGTGCCAGCAGTGGGACGCAGGGTAACTACGAGCAGTACTTC.

This chain connects TRBV10-3 to TRBJ1-2; D is perhaps TRBD1 (5 bases). CDR1 is ENHRY, CDR2 SYGVKD, per germline. V was trimmed by 10 bases and J by 5 bases, leaving 8 bases between them. The CDR3 spans 10 residues. DNA for the CDR3: TGTGCCACCAGGGAGTATGGCTACACCTTC. Protein sequence: CATREYGYTF.

In this sample, this clone turned up a few times. The CDR3 DNA sequence: TGTGCCAGCAGTGAAGCGAACCACATGGTGGCCTATGGCTACACCTTC. It specifies CASSEANHMVAYGYTF. The V and J genes are TRBV6-1 and TRBJ1-2; D is unresolved. There are 16 residues in the CDR3. Germline V gives CDR1 MNHNS, CDR2 SASEGT. Trimming removed 0 bases from V and 4 bases from J, with 15 bases in between.

The J gene is TRBJ1-1, the V gene TRBV4-2; 9 bases line up with TRBD1. CDR1 and CDR2 (germline): LGHNA, YNFKEQ. V was pared by 1 base and J by 2 bases, with 2 bases of the junction left unmatched. The CDR3 spans 15 residues. The CDR3 reads CASSQGDRDNTEAFF. For the CDR3, the DNA is TGTGCCAGCAGCCAAGGGGACAGGGACAACACTGAAGCTTTCTTT.

The table lists this clone with a few counts. J is TRBJ1-4 and V is TRBV7-9; D ambiguous. The CDR3 extends over 16 amino acids. Looked up from germline, CDR1 is SEHNR and CDR2 is FQNEAQ (reference sequence). V gave up 5 bases and J gave up 5 bases, with 18 bases separating them. The CDR3 nucleotides read TGTGCCAGCAGCCGCCAGAACACAATGTCGAATGAAAAACTGTTTTTT. Residues: CASSRQNTMSNEKLFF.

The gene calls are TRBV5-1 and TRBJ1-2; D possibly corresponds to TRBD1 (5 bases). CDR3 length: 13 amino acids. The ends were cut back, 1 base at V and 4 bases at J, with 8 bases in the middle. Germline loops: CDR1 SGHRS, CDR2 YFSETQ. The CDR3 coding sequence is TGCGCCAGCAGCTTGAGGGGCAGCTATGGCTACACCTTC. Residues: CASSLRGSYGYTF.

The chain's CDR3 is CASSLRDALWDTQYF. CDR3 sequence (DNA): TGTGCCAGCAGCCTCCGTGACGCCCTTTGGGATACGCAGTATTTT. The chain recombines TRBV9 with TRBJ2-3; D is unresolved. The germline CDR1 and CDR2 sequences are SGDLS and YYNGEE. The CDR3 has 15 amino acids. The V end lost 4 bases, the J end lost 6 bases, and 18 bases lay between the germline ends.

CDR3 amino acids: CASSPDRGRGEAFF. CDR3 nucleotide sequence: TGTGCCAGCAGTCCCGACAGGGGGAGAGGTGAAGCTTTCTTT. V usage is TRBV6-5 and J usage is TRBJ1-1, with 9 positions matching TRBD1. This CDR3 is built from 14 residues. Germline V gene data show CDR1 as MNHEY and CDR2 as SVGAGI. Trimming at V came to 5 bases and at J to 7 bases, leaving 8 bases not matched to a gene.

The genes are TRBV7-2 and TRBJ2-1; unclear D gene. V lost 2 bases and J lost 4, with 15 bases in between. Germline CDR1 reads SGHTA; CDR2 reads FQGNSA. CDR3 length: 16 residues. CDR3 DNA sequence: TGTGCCAGCAGCTTATATTCCCGAGTTTCTTACAATGAGCAGTTCTTC. Encoded protein: CASSLYSRVSYNEQFF. The variable domain in full, with the rest retrieved from reference TRBV7-2 and TRBJ2-1, is GAGVSQSPSNKVTEKGKDVELRCDPISGHTALYWYRQSLGQGLEFLIYFQGNSAPDKSGLPSDRFSAERTGGSVSTLTIQRTQQEDSAVYLCASSLYSRVSYNEQFFGPGTRLTVL.

The V and J genes are TRBV15 and TRBJ2-7; possibly TRBD1 for D (5 bases). The germline V gene has CDR1 LNHNV and CDR2 YYDKDF (reference sequence). CDR3 size: 11 residues. The ends were cut back, 9 bases at V and 4 bases at J, with 10 bases in the middle. The CDR3 protein is CATTAGYEQYF. In DNA, the CDR3 is TGTGCCACAACCGCAGGGTACGAGCAGTACTTC.

V is TRBV28 and J is TRBJ2-5, with D unresolved. The closer fit of TRBJ2-7 to the DNA end suggests the J call may be wrong. Germline V CDR1 and CDR2: MDHEN, SYDVKM. This CDR3 is 12 amino acids long. The CDR3 sequence: CASSFRRYEQYF. The CDR3 bases are TGTGCCAGCAGTTTTCGTCGCTACGAGCAGTACTTC.